This entry lists 11 T cell receptor beta chains sequenced from one sample in a study of T cells in Graves' hyperthyroidism and ophthalmopathy. The source material, RNA transcripts, was used to amplify TCR beta CDR3 regions. Using the HTBI primer set, a first-round RT-PCR was run on the TCR CDR3. Each CDR3 protein gets one entry after TCRdb re-called the multiplex PCR reads with MiXCR. This repertoire shows about half a million distinct CDR3 sequences, about 16% found once; its top ten account for 25% to 30%. Sequencing was done on a sample of blood. The receptor source for this set is a woman aged 25 to 39 with Graves' ophthalmopathy.

This clonotype was counted many times. The chain recombines TRBV5-5 with TRBJ2-2; 11 bases line up with TRBD2. The V gene's germline CDR1 is SGHKS and CDR2 YYEKEE (reference sequence). This CDR3 has 17 residues. The V segment lost 4 bases and the J segment 5 bases; nucleotides outside the gene matches: 10. CDR3 DNA: TGTGCCAGCAGCCCCCAGCCCCTAGCGGGAGGTACCGGGGAGCTGTTTTTT. It codes for CASSPQPLAGGTGELFF.

On this clonotype itself: A read error may explain this, as a much larger clone is one base away. The conserved final phenylalanine or tryptophan is absent from the CDR3, which likely points to a read error. This chain connects TRBV9 to TRBJ2-5; 8 bases align to TRBD2. This CDR3 contains 15 residues. Germline V gives CDR1 SGDLS, CDR2 YYNGEE. Losses at the gene ends were 2 bases for V and 3 bases for J; bases not matched to a gene: 6. The CDR3 is CASSVSGGAEETQYL. The DNA for the CDR3 is TGTGCCAGCAGCGTCTCGGGGGGGGCAGAAGAGACCCAGTACCTC.

This clonotype came up many times. This chain connects TRBV7-8 to TRBJ2-7; tentative D call: TRBD2 (5 bases). CDR3 size: 15 residues. The V gene lost 0 bases and the J gene lost 3 bases, with 12 bases spanning the gap. Germline V gene data show CDR1 as SGHVS and CDR2 as FQNEAQ. The DNA of the CDR3 is TGTGCCAGCAGCTTAGCCGCCGGACTGAACTACGAGCAGTACTTC. This encodes CASSLAAGLNYEQYF.

The CDR3: CASSKDIYEQYF. In DNA form, the CDR3 reads TGCGCCAGCAGCAAGGACATCTACGAGCAGTACTTC. The chain is built from TRBV5-1 and TRBJ2-7, with D possibly being TRBD1 (5 bases). CDR3 length: 12 amino acids. Trimming pared 4 bases from V and 3 bases from J, leaving 8 bases between. The germline gives CDR1 SGHRS, CDR2 YFSETQ.

J is TRBJ2-1 and V is TRBV9; 10 nucleotides line up with TRBD2. The germline CDR1 and CDR2 sequences are SGDLS and YYNGEE. Unmatched junction bases numbered 4, after V lost 1 base and J lost 0 bases. This CDR3 contains 17 residues. For the CDR3, the DNA is TGTGCCAGCAGCGTAATGGCTAGCGGGAGCTCCTACAATGAGCAGTTCTTC. Its translation: CASSVMASGSSYNEQFF.

The sample holds many counts of this clonotype. V usage is TRBV5-1 and J usage is TRBJ2-1; 13 bases fit TRBD2. This CDR3 comprises 15 residues. Germline assignment: CDR1 SGHRS and CDR2 YFSETQ. V was clipped by 7 bases and J by 9 bases; unmatched bases: 10. DNA of the CDR3: TGCGCCAGCTGCCTAAGACTAGCGGGAGGAATTGAGCAGTTCTTC. Translating gives CASCLRLAGGIEQFF.

The V call is TRBV24-1, the J call TRBJ2-4; D call uncertain. Trimming took 5 bases from V and 11 from J, leaving 9 bases between them. Germline V gene lookup returns CDR1 KGHDR and CDR2 SFDVKD. CDR3 size: 11 residues. The DNA for the CDR3 is TGTGCCACCAGTGTGGGCGCCCTTCAGTACTTC. This codes for CATSVGALQYF.

The CDR3, as DNA: TGTGCCAGCAGTTACGAACCTAGCGGGTGGTCCTACGAGCAGTACTTC. Its translation is CASSYEPSGWSYEQYF. The chain combines TRBV6-5 with TRBJ2-7, with 8 positions matching TRBD2. The CDR3 is 16 amino acids. Germline V lookup: CDR1 MNHEY, CDR2 SVGAGI. J was trimmed by 1 base and V by 2 bases; bases with no gene match: 7.

A few counts support this clonotype. The chain's CDR3 is CSVDPGQGARGYTF. CDR3 DNA: TGCAGCGTTGATCCGGGACAGGGGGCCCGTGGCTACACCTTC. This chain uses TRBV29-1 with TRBJ1-2; 12 nucleotides agree with TRBD1. The V gene's germline CDR1 is SQVTM and CDR2 ANQGSEA. The J segment lost 7 bases and the V segment lost 3 bases, leaving 6 bases of the junction unmatched. This CDR3 is built from 14 residues.

This clonotype was seen repeatedly, ten times or more. The gene calls are TRBV2 and TRBJ2-5; no clear D gene. V was trimmed by 1 base and J by 2 bases, leaving 5 bases between them. This CDR3 is built from 13 residues. Per the germline V gene, CDR1 is SNHLY and CDR2 is FYNNEI. The DNA of the CDR3 is TGTGCCAGCAGTGAAGACTTACAAGAGACCCAGTACTTC. Translation: CASSEDLQETQYF. Supplemented by reference TRBV2 and TRBJ2-5, the full variable domain reads EPEVTQTPSHQVTQMGQEVILRCVPISNHLYFYWYRQILGQKVEFLVSFYNNEISEKSEIFDDQFSVERPDGSNFTLKIRSTKLEDSAMYFCASSEDLQETQYFGPGTRLLVL.

This chain connects TRBV3-1 to TRBJ2-1; TRBD2 matches 10 bases. V lost 2 bases, J lost 10 bases, and 11 bases stayed unmatched. CDR1 and CDR2 from the germline V gene are LGHDT and YNNKEL (reference sequence). This CDR3 has 16 amino acids. Here the CDR3 DNA reads TGTGCCAGCAGCCAACTATCCGGGACTAGCGCCCGAGAGCAGTTCTTC. Its protein product is CASSQLSGTSAREQFF.